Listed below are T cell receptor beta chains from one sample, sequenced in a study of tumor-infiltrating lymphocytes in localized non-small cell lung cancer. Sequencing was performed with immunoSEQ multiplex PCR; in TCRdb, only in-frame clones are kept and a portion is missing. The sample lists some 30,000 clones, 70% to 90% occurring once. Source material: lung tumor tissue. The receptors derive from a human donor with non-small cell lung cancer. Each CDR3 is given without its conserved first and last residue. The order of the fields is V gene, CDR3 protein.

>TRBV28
ASSLPISPLH
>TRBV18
ASSPLPPLGTEAF
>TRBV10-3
AISAGRATIY
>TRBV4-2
ASSHPGQGDEQY
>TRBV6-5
ASSYRDSTDTQY
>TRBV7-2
ASSLTGTSGADEQF
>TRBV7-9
ASSLGLGWTGANVLT
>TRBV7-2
ASSSSPAPYEQY
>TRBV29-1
SVGGVNSYEQY
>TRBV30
ARAGTGGEKLF
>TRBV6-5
ASSTDSNSGNTIY
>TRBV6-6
ASSYSGGTDTQY
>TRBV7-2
ASSLSPDTNQPQH
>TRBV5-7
ASSFAGTGGMGNQPQH
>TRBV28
ASSRIQISYEQY
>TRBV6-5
ASSLDPGGYGYT
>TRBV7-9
ASSSGQGLTYEQY
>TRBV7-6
ASSKSPDRGLGGYT
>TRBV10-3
AIRRQGSTDTQY
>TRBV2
ATNPRTGEAF
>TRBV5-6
ASSRDREFYEQY
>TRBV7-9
ASSTGLADNEQF
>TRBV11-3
ASSPGGTDTQY
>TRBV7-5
ARSRERGVIGELF
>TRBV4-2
ASRNDRSGDSPLH
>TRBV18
ASSPRGQTYEQY